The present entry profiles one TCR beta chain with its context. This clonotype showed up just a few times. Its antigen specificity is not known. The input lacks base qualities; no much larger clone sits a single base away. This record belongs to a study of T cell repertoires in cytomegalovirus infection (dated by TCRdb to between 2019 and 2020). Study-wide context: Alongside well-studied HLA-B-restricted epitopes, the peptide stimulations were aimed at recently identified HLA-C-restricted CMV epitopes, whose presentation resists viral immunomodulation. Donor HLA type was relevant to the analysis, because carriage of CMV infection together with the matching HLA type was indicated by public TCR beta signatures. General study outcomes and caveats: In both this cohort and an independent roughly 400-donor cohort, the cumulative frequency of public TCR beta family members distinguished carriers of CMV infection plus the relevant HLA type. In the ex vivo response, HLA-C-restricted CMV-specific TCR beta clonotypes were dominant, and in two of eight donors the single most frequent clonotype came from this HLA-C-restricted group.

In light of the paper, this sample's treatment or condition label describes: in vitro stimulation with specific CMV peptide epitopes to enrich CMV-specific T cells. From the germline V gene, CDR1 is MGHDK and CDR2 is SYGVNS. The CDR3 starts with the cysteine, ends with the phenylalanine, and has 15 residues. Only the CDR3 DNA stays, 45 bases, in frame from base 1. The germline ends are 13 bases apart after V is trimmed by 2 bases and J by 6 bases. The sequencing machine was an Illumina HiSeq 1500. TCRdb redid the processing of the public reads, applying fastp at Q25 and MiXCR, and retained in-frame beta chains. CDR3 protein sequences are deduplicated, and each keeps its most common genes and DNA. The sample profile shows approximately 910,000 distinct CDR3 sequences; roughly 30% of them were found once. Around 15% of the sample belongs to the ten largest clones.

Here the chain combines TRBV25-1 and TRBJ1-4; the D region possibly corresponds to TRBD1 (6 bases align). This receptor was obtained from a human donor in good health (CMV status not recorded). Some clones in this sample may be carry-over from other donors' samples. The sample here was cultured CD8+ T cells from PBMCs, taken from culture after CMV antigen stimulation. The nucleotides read TGTGCCAGCAGTGAAAGGAACAGGGAGGATGAAAAACTGTTTTTT. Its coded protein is CASSERNREDEKLFF.